Listed here are 21 T cell receptor beta chains from one sample, sequenced in a study of blood T cell repertoires in COVID-19. Using immunoSEQ multiplex PCR, the repertoire was profiled, and TCRdb retains in-frame clones only, with some absent. The sample gives roughly 250,000 clones, 84% of which show up once; roughly 4% is in the top ten. Specimen: peripheral blood. Receptor source: a man in his fifties or sixties with acute or convalescent COVID-19.

The gene calls are TRBV10-3 and TRBJ2-3, with D maybe TRBD2 (7 bases). CDR1 ENHRY and CDR2 SYGVKD come from the germline V gene. This CDR3 contains 14 residues. The V gene lost 8 bases and the J gene lost 0 bases, with 12 bases spanning the gap. The CDR3 DNA reads as TGTGCCATCTCGCCGGGGGGCAGCACAGATACGCAGTATTTT. Its protein product is CAISPGGSTDTQYF.

V is TRBV29-1 and J is TRBJ2-1; D may be TRBD2 (5 bases). The V end was cut by 6 bases, the J end by 8 bases, with 17 bases between. This CDR3 spans 13 amino acids. Germline values: CDR1 SQVTM, CDR2 ANQGSEA. CDR3 region: CSVRGGLLDEQFF. The CDR3 bases are TGCAGCGTACGGGGTGGTCTCTTGGATGAGCAGTTCTTC.

V and J are TRBV3-1 (or the pseudogene TRBV3-2) and TRBJ2-1; tentative D call: TRBD1 (6 bases). Between the trimmed V and J ends, which lost 0 bases and 7 bases, there was a span of 13 bases. The germline CDR1 and CDR2 sequences are LGHDT and YNNKEL (reference sequence). The CDR3 covers 15 residues. As DNA, the CDR3 is TGTGCCAGCAGCCAAGATGGACAGCCCATTAATGAGCAGTTCTTC. It codes for CASSQDGQPINEQFF.

This chain uses TRBV2 with TRBJ2-3, with D perhaps TRBD2 (7 bases). The V end lost 8 bases, the J end lost 3 bases, and 12 bases lay between the germline ends. CDR1 is SNHLY and CDR2 is FYNNEI in the germline V gene. The CDR3 spans 13 residues. In nucleotides, the CDR3 is TGTGCCAGCGGGGGGGCTATTACAGATACGCAGTATTTT. It yields the protein CASGGAITDTQYF.

This chain joins TRBV19 and TRBJ2-6; maybe TRBD1 (6 bases). Germline loops: CDR1 LNHDA, CDR2 SQIVND (reference sequence). Trimming shortened V by 2 bases and J by 0 bases, and 14 bases separated the two germline ends. The CDR3 loop spans 18 amino acids. CDR3 DNA: TGTGCCAGTAGTATACCGACAGGTGCCTCCTCTGGGGCCAACGTCCTGACTTTC. Translating it yields CASSIPTGASSGANVLTF.

Points on this clone: A much bigger clone sits one base away, suggesting this may be a read error. The chain joins TRBV7-9 to TRBJ2-3; a possible D gene is TRBD2 (6 bases). V was shortened by 10 bases and J by 5 bases, with 16 bases between the two germline ends. The CDR3 is 13 residues long. The germline gives CDR1 SEHNR, CDR2 FQNEAQ (reference sequence). The CDR3 region has the DNA TGTGCCATCGAACGGGTCGGGAGAGATACGCAGTATTTT. Translated: CAIERVGRDTQYF.

V and J are TRBV3-1 (or the pseudogene TRBV3-2) and TRBJ2-6; tentative D call: TRBD2 (5 bases). V was pared by 5 bases and J by 3 bases, with 11 bases between. Looked up from germline, CDR1 is LGHDT and CDR2 is YNNKEL (reference sequence). This CDR3 has 15 residues. The CDR3 coding sequence is TGTGCCAGCAGCACCGCGGGTCGTGGGGCCAACGTCCTGACTTTC. This gives the protein CASSTAGRGANVLTF.

This clone was observed a single time. V gene TRBV5-1 combines with J gene TRBJ1-2, with D uncertain. Germline CDR1 reads SGHRS; CDR2 reads YFSETQ. The CDR3 extends over 14 amino acids. V gave up 0 bases and J gave up 7 bases, with 13 bases separating them. The CDR3 loop is CASSLEPREGGYTF. The CDR3 nucleotides are TGCGCCAGCAGCTTGGAACCCCGGGAAGGTGGCTACACCTTC.

The CDR3 protein is CASSTGQETQYF. CDR3 in DNA: TGTGCCAGCAGTACAGGGCAAGAGACCCAGTACTTC. The chain has TRBV6-5 and TRBJ2-5, with D perhaps matching TRBD1 (6 bases). The V gene lost 5 bases and the J gene lost 2 bases, with 6 bases spanning the gap. This CDR3 is built from 12 residues. Germline CDR1 MNHEY, CDR2 SVGAGI.

The chain is built from TRBV2 and TRBJ2-1; possibly TRBD1 for D (6 bases). This CDR3 contains 15 residues. CDR1 and CDR2 from the germline V gene are SNHLY and FYNNEI. V lost 8 bases to trimming and J lost 10 bases, with 24 bases between them. The CDR3: CASLARGFSGSEQFF. Here the CDR3 DNA reads TGTGCCAGCCTGGCTAGGGGGTTTTCAGGAAGCGAGCAGTTCTTC.

The J gene is TRBJ2-1, the V gene TRBV19; no firm D call. From germline, CDR1 is LNHDA and CDR2 SQIVND (reference sequence). V lost 5 bases to trimming and J lost 8 bases, with 10 bases between them. The CDR3 loop spans 12 amino acids. CDR3 sequence: CASSLRDYEQFF. The CDR3, as DNA: TGTGCCAGTAGTCTACGAGACTATGAGCAGTTCTTC. Looking up the rest from reference TRBV19 and TRBJ2-1 gives the full variable domain: DGGITQSPKYLFRKEGQNVTLSCEQNLNHDAMYWYRQDPGQGLRLIYYSQIVNDFQKGDIAEGYSVSREKKESFPLTVTSAQKNPTAFYLCASSLRDYEQFFGPGTRLTVL.

The genes are TRBV7-8 and TRBJ2-7; 7 nucleotides align to TRBD2. The V gene end was trimmed by 3 bases and the J gene end by 4 bases; junction bases not matched to a gene: 18. This CDR3 has 18 amino acids. The V gene's germline CDR1 is SGHVS and CDR2 FQNEAQ. The DNA of the CDR3 is TGTGCCAGCAGCTTTGCGGGACTACCGAAATGGGAGGAATACGAGCAGTACTTC. The encoded protein is CASSFAGLPKWEEYEQYF.

The J gene is TRBJ2-5, the V gene TRBV3-1 (or the pseudogene TRBV3-2); 12 nucleotides align to TRBD2. Per germline, CDR1 LGHDT and CDR2 YNNKEL (reference sequence). V dropped 4 bases and J dropped 6; count of bases not matched to a gene: 6. This CDR3 has 15 residues. CDR3 loop: CASSPLAGGGQTQYF. The DNA for the CDR3 is TGTGCCAGCAGCCCACTAGCGGGGGGAGGGCAGACCCAGTACTTC.

This chain joins TRBV13 and TRBJ2-2; TRBD2 matches 9 bases. The V gene end was trimmed by 5 bases and the J gene end by 5 bases; junction bases not matched to a gene: 12. This CDR3 spans 17 amino acids. Germline loops: CDR1 PRHDT, CDR2 FYEKMQ (reference sequence). CDR3: CASSQPGLAGRTGELFF. In nucleotides, the CDR3 is TGTGCCAGCAGCCAACCCGGCCTAGCGGGGAGAACCGGGGAGCTGTTTTTT.

The chain employs TRBV28 and TRBJ2-5, with D perhaps TRBD1 (6 bases). Per germline, CDR1 MDHEN and CDR2 SYDVKM. The CDR3 sequence is 15 residues long. The ends were cut back, 4 bases at V and 2 bases at J, with 14 bases in the middle. The CDR3 bases are TGTGCCAGCAGTTCTTTCCCCGGACAGCAAGAGACCCAGTACTTC. Protein product: CASSSFPGQQETQYF.

The chain joins TRBV19 to TRBJ1-5; 7 nucleotides agree with TRBD1. V dropped 6 bases and J dropped 5; count of bases not matched to a gene: 4. Germline CDR1 is LNHDA and CDR2 is SQIVND (reference sequence). CDR3 length: 13 residues. DNA of the CDR3: TGTGCCAGTAGCGACAGGGCCCATCAGCCCCAGCATTTT. It specifies CASSDRAHQPQHF.

The rearrangement links TRBV11-2 to TRBJ1-1; perhaps TRBD1 as D (5 bases). V gave up 8 bases and J gave up 8 bases, with 12 bases separating them. The length of the CDR3 is 11 residues. Germline CDR1 is SGHAT and CDR2 is FQNNGV. CDR3 loop: CASGQGSEAFF. Here the CDR3 DNA reads TGTGCCAGCGGCCAGGGAAGCGAAGCTTTCTTT. The variable domain in full, with the rest retrieved from reference TRBV11-2 and TRBJ1-1, is EAGVAQSPRYKIIEKRQSVAFWCNPISGHATLYWYQQILGQGPKLLIQFQNNGVVDDSQLPKDRFSAERLKGVDSTLKIQPAKLEDSAVYLCASGQGSEAFFGQGTRLTVV.

The chain has TRBV15 and TRBJ2-7; weak D call: TRBD2 (5 bases). CDR1 LNHNV and CDR2 YYDKDF come from the germline V gene (reference sequence). This CDR3 spans 14 amino acids. Trimming took off 6 bases at V and 4 bases at J, with 16 bases between the two ends. CDR3 bases: TGTGCCACCAGGCCCGAGGGAGTCGATTACGAGCAGTACTTC. This translates into CATRPEGVDYEQYF.

The V and J genes are TRBV18 and TRBJ1-5; possible D gene TRBD1, 6 bases. There are 15 residues in the CDR3. Between the trimmed V and J ends, which lost 5 bases and 6 bases, there was a span of 17 bases. Germline V gene lookup returns CDR1 KGHSH and CDR2 LQKENI. The DNA for the CDR3 is TGTGCCAGCTCAGAGAGGACAGAGGGGATTCAGCCCCAGCATTTT. Protein: CASSERTEGIQPQHF.

This clone came up once. This chain joins TRBV3-1 (or the pseudogene TRBV3-2) and TRBJ1-2, with D tentatively TRBD1 (5 bases). V was pared by 4 bases and J by 4 bases, with 13 bases between. Germline assignment: CDR1 LGHDT and CDR2 YNNKEL (reference sequence). There are 14 residues in the CDR3. The CDR3 coding sequence is TGTGCCAGCAGCCTGGGGGGGGAGATCTATGGCTACACCTTC. Translating it yields CASSLGGEIYGYTF.

The chain employs TRBV10-2 and TRBJ2-3, with TRBD2 as a possible D gene (6 bases). The CDR3 runs to 15 residues. Trimming removed 7 bases from V and 2 bases from J, with 16 bases in between. Germline lookup yields CDR1 WSHSY and CDR2 SAAADI. In DNA form, the CDR3 reads TGCGCCAGCAACCCCGCGGGGAGGCTCACAGATACGCAGTATTTT. It encodes CASNPAGRLTDTQYF.